Below are 23 T cell receptor beta chains sequenced from a single sample in a study of Graves' ophthalmopathy and Graves' hyperthyroidism. RNA transcripts were the template, and TCR beta CDR3 regions were amplified from them. Investigators did first-round RT-PCR with HTBI primers, then second-round multiplex PCR. TCRdb re-derived calls from the multiplex PCR reads in MiXCR, one entry per CDR3 protein. Of under 250,000 distinct CDR3 sequences in the sample, roughly 21% were seen once. The specimen was peripheral blood. The receptors were sampled from a woman between 45 and 65 years old with Graves' ophthalmopathy.

This clonotype was seen only once. The CDR3 protein is CASKLRTKDSPLHF. The CDR3 bases are TGTGCCAGCAAGCTGAGGACAAAGGATTCACCCCTCCACTTT. The V gene is TRBV6-2 or TRBV6-3, the J gene TRBJ1-6; D might be TRBD1 (5 bases). Per germline, CDR1 MNHEY and CDR2 SVGEGT. Trimming pared 7 bases from V and 8 bases from J, leaving 15 bases between. The CDR3 contains 14 residues.

The J gene is TRBJ2-2, the V gene TRBV24-1; 9 bases line up with TRBD1. The CDR3 contains 18 residues. Germline-derived CDR1 and CDR2 are KGHDR and SFDVKD. Losses at the gene ends were 4 bases for V and 5 bases for J; bases not matched to a gene: 13. CDR3 in amino acids: CATSDLDRGSVGTGELFF. As DNA, the CDR3 is TGTGCCACCAGTGACTTAGACAGGGGGTCTGTTGGAACCGGGGAGCTGTTTTTT.

This clonotype was counted a few times. V gene TRBV5-6 combines with J gene TRBJ2-7; D gene ambiguous. This CDR3 contains 13 residues. V lost 4 bases, J lost 2 bases, and 10 bases lay in between. Germline V lookup: CDR1 SGHDT, CDR2 YYEEEE. The CDR3 loop reads CASSQTPPYEQYF. CDR3 DNA sequence: TGTGCCAGCAGCCAGACACCCCCCTACGAGCAGTACTTC. Full variable domain (outside the CDR3, taken from reference TRBV5-6 and TRBJ2-7): DAGVTQSPTHLIKTRGQQVTLRCSPKSGHDTVSWYQQALGQGPQFIFQYYEEEERQRGNFPDRFSGHQFPNYSSELNVNALLLGDSALYLCASSQTPPYEQYFGPGTRLTVT.

This clonotype was recorded at least ten times. V gene TRBV30 combines with J gene TRBJ1-6, with D possibly being TRBD1 (6 bases). The CDR3 sequence is 15 residues long. V lost 0 bases and J 12 bases, leaving 18 bases between the germline ends. Germline V CDR1 and CDR2: GTSNPN, SVGIG (reference sequence). Written as DNA, the CDR3 is TGTGCCTGGAGTGTATCACCGACAGGCAACCGACCCCTCCACTTT. This sequence encodes CAWSVSPTGNRPLHF.

Many counts were recorded for this clonotype. The V gene is TRBV30, the J gene TRBJ1-1, with 10 bases aligning to TRBD1. J was trimmed by 1 base and V by 2 bases; bases with no gene match: 4. CDR1 is GTSNPN and CDR2 is SVGIG in the germline V gene (reference sequence). The CDR3 contains 15 residues. CDR3 protein: CAWSLDRGPNTEAFF. The CDR3, as DNA: TGTGCCTGGAGTCTAGACAGGGGGCCGAACACTGAAGCTTTCTTT.

The V call is TRBV11-1, the J call TRBJ2-7; 13 bases line up with TRBD2. CDR3 length equals 17 residues. V shed 2 bases, J shed 5 bases, and the junction held 9 bases outside the gene matches. Germline assignment: CDR1 SGHAT and CDR2 FQDESV (reference sequence). The CDR3 reads CASSLFKTSGRTHEQYF. The DNA for the CDR3 is TGTGCCAGCAGCTTATTTAAGACTAGCGGGAGGACCCACGAGCAGTACTTC.

The table lists this clonotype with many counts. The gene calls are TRBV12-3 or TRBV12-4 and TRBJ2-7; D uncertain. The length of the CDR3 is 13 residues. The V and J ends lost 6 bases and 7 bases respectively, with 16 bases between them. The CDR3 coding sequence is TGTGCCAGCAGCTATAGAACCGTAGGGGAGCAGTACTTC. This translates into CASSYRTVGEQYF.

Ten or more counts support this clonotype. The genes are TRBV6-5 and TRBJ2-5; D is unresolved. The CDR3 sequence is 15 residues long. Looked up from germline, CDR1 is MNHEY and CDR2 is SVGAGI. The V end lost 3 bases, the J end lost 5 bases, and 16 bases lay between the germline ends. CDR3 region: CASSYTGVTLETQYF. The CDR3 nucleotides read TGTGCCAGCAGTTATACCGGCGTGACCCTGGAGACCCAGTACTTC.

This clonotype was recorded many times. The chain uses TRBV5-1 and TRBJ2-2; 7 bases are a match to TRBD1. The germline gives CDR1 SGHRS, CDR2 YFSETQ. The CDR3 is 17 residues long. V trimming: 2 bases; J trimming: 0 bases; junction bases outside the gene matches: 7. The CDR3 protein is CASSFGRQGANTGELFF. The CDR3 DNA sequence: TGCGCCAGCAGCTTTGGTCGCCAGGGGGCGAACACCGGGGAGCTGTTTTTT.

This clonotype was observed many times. This chain links TRBV12-3 or TRBV12-4 with TRBJ2-4; TRBD1 or TRBD2 may be the D gene (5 bases each). V lost 5 bases and J lost 13, with 18 bases in between. The CDR3 spans 13 residues. CDR3 bases: TGTGCCAGCAGTGCCGACGGGGCAGGAGAACAGTACTTC. It translates to CASSADGAGEQYF.

A remark on this clonotype: The conserved final phenylalanine or tryptophan is absent from the CDR3, which likely points to a read error. The V and J genes are TRBV9 and TRBJ2-2; TRBD2 matches at 11 bases. CDR3 length equals 16 residues. Germline V lookup: CDR1 SGDLS, CDR2 YYNGEE. V gave up 4 bases and J gave up 2 bases; unmatched junction bases: 4. This chain's CDR3 is CASSPGTSGNTGELFV. The DNA for the CDR3 is TGTGCCAGCAGCCCCGGGACTAGCGGCAACACCGGGGAGCTGTTTGTT.

V usage is TRBV5-1 and J usage is TRBJ1-2; 7 nucleotides match TRBD1. V trimming: 5 bases; J trimming: 4 bases; junction bases outside the gene matches: 8. Looked up from germline, CDR1 is SGHRS and CDR2 is YFSETQ. CDR3 length equals 14 residues. This CDR3 reads CASRPTGALYGYTF. Here the CDR3 DNA reads TGCGCCAGCAGACCTACAGGGGCCCTCTATGGCTACACCTTC.

This clonotype was counted many times. The V and J genes are TRBV5-5 and TRBJ2-7; D possibly matches TRBD1 or TRBD2 (6 bases each). The CDR3 covers 16 residues. Per germline, CDR1 SGHKS and CDR2 YYEKEE (reference sequence). V lost 1 base to trimming and J lost 5 bases, with 19 bases between them. The DNA for the CDR3 is TGTGCCAGCAGCTTGTCAGATCGGGGGCAAGCCCACGAGCAGTACTTC. Its translation is CASSLSDRGQAHEQYF.

Turning to this clonotype: Sequence at one end of the junction differs from germline and may be a read error. The V gene is TRBV6-2 or TRBV6-3, the J gene TRBJ1-6, with D perhaps TRBD1 (5 bases). Germline CDR1 MNHEY, CDR2 SVGEGT. The CDR3 totals 15 residues. CDR3: CASSYSQQGGSPLHF. The CDR3 nucleotides read TGTGCCAGCAGCTACTCTCAGCAGGGTGGATCACCCCTCCACTTT.

This clonotype was counted many times. V gene TRBV7-8 combines with J gene TRBJ1-1; D is possibly TRBD1 (6 bases). V lost 5 bases to trimming and J lost 1 base, with 14 bases between them. This CDR3 comprises 15 residues. Germline V gives CDR1 SGHVS, CDR2 FQNEAQ. The CDR3 region has the DNA TGTGCCAGCAGCACAAGACAGGATTCGAACACTGAAGCTTTCTTT. Protein sequence: CASSTRQDSNTEAFF.

This clonotype was recorded at least ten times. The chain links TRBV12-3 or TRBV12-4 to TRBJ2-7; D may match TRBD1 or TRBD2 (6 bases each). The CDR3 is 15 amino acids. V was pared by 5 bases and J by 2 bases, with 16 bases between. The CDR3 loop reads CASSQTGGSPYEQYF. The DNA for the CDR3 is TGTGCCAGCAGTCAAACCGGGGGCAGCCCCTACGAGCAGTACTTC.

This clonotype came up many times. This sequence joins TRBV4-1 and TRBJ1-2; D remains unclear. V lost 0 bases and J lost 2, with 10 bases in between. Germline V gives CDR1 MGHRA, CDR2 YSYEKL. The CDR3 loop spans 15 amino acids. This chain's CDR3 is CASSQDAAGNYGYTF. In DNA form, the CDR3 reads TGCGCCAGCAGCCAAGACGCGGCGGGGAACTATGGCTACACCTTC.

The table lists this clonotype with many counts. The V gene is TRBV20-1, the J gene TRBJ2-7; D ambiguous. Per germline, CDR1 DFQATT and CDR2 SNEGSKA (reference sequence). The CDR3 consists of 11 residues. V was clipped by 3 bases and J by 6 bases, with 9 bases between them. CDR3 nucleotide sequence: TGCAGTGCTAGGGCCTTCTCCGAGCAGTACTTC. It encodes CSARAFSEQYF.

This clonotype came up many times. The chain joins TRBV7-9 to TRBJ2-2; no clear D gene. Germline V gene lookup returns CDR1 SEHNR and CDR2 FQNEAQ (reference sequence). The CDR3 runs 14 residues. V was cut by 1 base and J by 0 bases, with 3 bases left in between. Here the CDR3 DNA reads TGTGCCAGCAGCTTAGAATCGAACACCGGGGAGCTGTTTTTT. This gives the protein CASSLESNTGELFF.

This clonotype has a count of ten or more. This chain uses TRBV7-9 with TRBJ1-5; a weak D match, TRBD1 (5 bases). V was trimmed by 5 bases and J by 4 bases, leaving 12 bases between them. Germline V gene lookup returns CDR1 SEHNR and CDR2 FQNEAQ (reference sequence). The CDR3 extends over 14 amino acids. The chain's CDR3 is CASSPGWGNQPQHF. CDR3 in DNA: TGTGCCAGCAGCCCAGGGTGGGGAAATCAGCCCCAGCATTTT. Looking up the rest from reference TRBV7-9 and TRBJ1-5 gives the full variable domain: DTGVSQNPRHKITKRGQNVTFRCDPISEHNRLYWYRQTLGQGPEFLTYFQNEAQLEKSRLLSDRFSAERPKGSFSTLEIQRTEQGDSAMYLCASSPGWGNQPQHFGDGTRLSIL.

Ten or more counts support this clonotype. The CDR3 DNA reads as TGTGCCAGCAGACCACACGAGCAGTACTTC. Its protein product is CASRPHEQYF. The chain couples TRBV12-3 or TRBV12-4 to TRBJ2-7; the D is unclear. Trimming took 6 bases from V and 5 from J, leaving 5 bases between them. The CDR3 loop spans 10 amino acids.

The gene calls are TRBV11-3 and TRBJ2-5; the match to TRBD1 covers 8 bases. The CDR3 is 14 residues long. V lost 5 bases and J lost 5; bases outside the gene matches: 7. Germline CDR1 is SGHNT and CDR2 is YENEEA. The CDR3, as DNA: TGTGCCAGCAGCCCCCCGGGACAGGCGGAGACCCAGTACTTC. Residues: CASSPPGQAETQYF.

The table lists this clonotype with a count of one. The chain is built from TRBV7-3 and TRBJ2-7, with D maybe TRBD2 (5 bases). This CDR3 comprises 15 residues. The germline V and J ends were trimmed by 4 bases and 5 bases, with 18 bases remaining between them. The V gene's germline CDR1 is SGHTA and CDR2 FQGTGA. Here the CDR3 reads CASSSTGLPGDEQYF. In DNA, the CDR3 is TGTGCCAGCAGCTCCACGGGCCTCCCCGGGGACGAGCAGTACTTC.